Below, 16 T cell receptor beta chains from the same sample are listed, as sequenced in a study of blood T cell repertoires in COVID-19. Using immunoSEQ multiplex PCR, the repertoire was profiled, and TCRdb retains in-frame clones only, with some absent. The sample carries more than 150,000 clones, 81% recorded once. The sequenced sample was peripheral blood. These receptors were taken from an elderly woman with COVID-19, enrolled during active disease.

The J gene is TRBJ2-5, the V gene TRBV5-4, with 12 positions matching TRBD1. This CDR3 is built from 15 residues. V shed 3 bases and J 5 bases; nucleotides not matched to a gene: 5. The germline V gene has CDR1 SGHNT and CDR2 YYREEE (reference sequence). The CDR3 here is CASSSGTGGAETQYF. CDR3 in DNA: TGTGCCAGCAGCTCCGGGACAGGGGGCGCGGAGACCCAGTACTTC. The full variable domain, in which reference TRBV5-4 and TRBJ2-5 provide the parts outside the CDR3, is ETGVTQSPTHLIKTRGQQVTLRCSSQSGHNTVSWYQQALGQGPQFIFQYYREEENGRGNFPPRFSGLQFPNYSSELNVNALELDDSALYLCASSSGTGGAETQYFGPGTRLLVL.

The genes are TRBV7-2 and TRBJ1-2; 8 nucleotides align to TRBD1. J gave up 3 bases and V 5 bases, and 5 bases lay outside the gene matches. Germline CDR1 and CDR2: SGHTA and FQGNSA. The CDR3 loop spans 14 amino acids. CDR3 nucleotide sequence: TGTGCCAGCAGCACCTCGACAGGGGACTATGGCTACACCTTC. It yields the protein CASSTSTGDYGYTF.

The chain couples TRBV7-6 to TRBJ2-3; 7 nucleotides agree with TRBD2. Germline trimming cut 4 bases from V and 4 bases from J; bases unmatched to any gene: 17. Germline V gives CDR1 SGHVS, CDR2 FNYEAQ. The CDR3 has 18 residues. CDR3 DNA: TGTGCCAGCAGCTCCGAACTAGCTGGTGGGGGGGTCGCAGATACGCAGTATTTT. This translates into CASSSELAGGGVADTQYF.

This chain connects TRBV18 to TRBJ2-7; D may be TRBD1 (5 bases). V was pared by 4 bases and J by 4 bases, with 8 bases between. The germline gives CDR1 KGHSH, CDR2 LQKENI. The CDR3 is made up of 12 amino acids. The CDR3 DNA is TGTGCCAGCTCACAGCAGGGTTACGAGCAGTACTTC. Amino acid sequence: CASSQQGYEQYF.

The chain has TRBV24-1 and TRBJ2-2, with 8 bases aligning to TRBD1. Trimming at V came to 4 bases and at J to 5 bases, leaving 5 bases not matched to a gene. Germline V CDR1 and CDR2: KGHDR, SFDVKD. The CDR3 sequence is 15 residues long. As DNA, the CDR3 is TGTGCCACCAGTGACTCCAGACAGGGGACCGGGGAGCTGTTTTTT. Translation: CATSDSRQGTGELFF.

V gene TRBV2 combines with J gene TRBJ1-6, with 8 nucleotides matching TRBD1. CDR3 length equals 16 residues. The trim removed 1 base at V and 9 bases at J, leaving 8 bases unmatched. Germline V gene sequence: CDR1 SNHLY, CDR2 FYNNEI. The CDR3 reads CASSEESGQGGSPLHF. Here the CDR3 DNA reads TGTGCCAGCAGTGAAGAGAGTGGACAGGGTGGTTCACCCCTCCACTTT.

For this clone: One end of the junction is discordant with germline, which a read error may explain. The chain recombines TRBV5-4 with TRBJ2-7; possibly TRBD2 for D (6 bases). In germline, CDR1 is SGHNT, CDR2 YYREEE (reference sequence). The CDR3 spans 15 residues. CDR3 sequence: CASSGAGRTGWIWDF. The CDR3 DNA reads as TGTGCCAGCAGCGGGGCCGGGAGAACCGGGTGGATTTGGGACTTC.

V gene TRBV30 combines with J gene TRBJ1-2; TRBD1 matches at 8 bases. Germline values: CDR1 GTSNPN, CDR2 SVGIG (reference sequence). V shed 4 bases, J shed 7 bases, and the junction held 2 bases outside the gene matches. This CDR3 is built from 11 residues. The CDR3 spells CAWTGGAGYTF. Here the CDR3 DNA reads TGTGCCTGGACAGGGGGCGCTGGCTACACCTTC.

The J gene is TRBJ2-2, the V gene TRBV5-1; D possibly corresponds to TRBD2 (6 bases). The CDR3 extends over 16 amino acids. Germline loops: CDR1 SGHRS, CDR2 YFSETQ. Trimming shortened V by 2 bases and J by 6 bases, and 17 bases separated the two germline ends. In DNA, the CDR3 is TGCGCCAGCAGCTTTGGCCCGACCGGGGGTTCCGGGGAGCTGTTTTTT. It encodes CASSFGPTGGSGELFF.

CDR3 residues: CASSFSRTGGTEAFF. The CDR3 region has the DNA TGTGCCAGCAGTTTTTCCCGGACAGGTGGGACTGAAGCTTTCTTT. The chain combines TRBV6-2 or TRBV6-3 with TRBJ1-1; 7 bases line up with TRBD1. The germline gives CDR1 MNHEY, CDR2 SVGEGT. V gave up 4 bases and J gave up 5 bases; unmatched junction bases: 10. The CDR3 spans 15 residues.

This clone appeared a few times. J is TRBJ1-4 and V is TRBV24-1; 9 nucleotides align to TRBD1. The CDR3 runs 15 residues. The germline V gene has CDR1 KGHDR and CDR2 SFDVKD. The junction had 5 bases not matched to a gene; V was cut back by 3 bases and J by 7 bases. CDR3 DNA sequence: TGTGCCACCAGTGATCCCGGACAGGGGACTGAAAAACTGTTTTTT. This translates into CATSDPGQGTEKLFF.

The chain is built from TRBV19 and TRBJ1-2, with TRBD1 matching over 12 bases. CDR3 length: 16 amino acids. The V and J ends lost 6 bases and 7 bases, in that order; junction bases with no gene match: 12. Germline V gene data show CDR1 as LNHDA and CDR2 as SQIVND (reference sequence). The CDR3 DNA follows: TGTGCCAGTAGCCCGGGACAGGGGGCGCGTCATTTTGGCTACACCTTC. This sequence encodes CASSPGQGARHFGYTF.

This clone has a count of ten or more. This chain uses TRBV3-1 (or the pseudogene TRBV3-2) with TRBJ2-3, with 9 bases matching TRBD2. The CDR3 loop spans 16 amino acids. The trim removed 4 bases at V and 5 bases at J, leaving 10 bases unmatched. In germline, CDR1 is LGHDT, CDR2 YNNKEL (reference sequence). The CDR3 is CASSLAVSGSLDTQYF. The CDR3 DNA follows: TGTGCCAGCAGCCTGGCGGTTAGCGGGAGTTTAGATACGCAGTATTTT.

The CDR3 bases are TGTGCCAGCAGCTCTCTTAGCTCTGGAAACACCATATATTTT. Protein: CASSSLSSGNTIYF. V and J are TRBV7-9 and TRBJ1-3; no clear D gene. The ends were cut back, 4 bases at V and 0 bases at J, with 7 bases in the middle. Germline CDR1 is SEHNR and CDR2 is FQNEAQ (reference sequence). This CDR3 region has 14 residues.

CDR3 amino acids: CASSIRGAEEKLFF. The DNA for the CDR3 is TGTGCCAGCAGCATACGGGGGGCGGAAGAAAAACTGTTTTTT. The V call is TRBV7-2, the J call TRBJ1-4; tentative D call: TRBD1 (6 bases). CDR1 is SGHTA, CDR2 FQGNSA, per germline. The V and J ends lost 5 bases and 8 bases respectively, with 15 bases between them. The CDR3 sequence is 14 residues long.

As regards this clone: This sample includes further DNA sequences coding for the same CDR3. The rearrangement joins TRBV4-1 to TRBJ1-2; 10 bases map to TRBD1. CDR1 and CDR2 (germline): MGHRA, YSYEKL. This CDR3 contains 15 residues. V shed 3 bases, J shed 3 bases, and the junction held 4 bases outside the gene matches. CDR3 in DNA: TGCGCCAGCAGCCAGAGGGACAGGGGCTACTATGGCTACACCTTC. Its translation: CASSQRDRGYYGYTF.